These 28 T cell receptor beta chains came from one sample sequenced in a study of cytomegalovirus exposure and HLA in healthy donors. The study ran its PCR with 60 Vbeta and 13 Jbeta primers. Using immunoSEQ multiplex PCR, the repertoire was profiled, and TCRdb retains in-frame clones only, with some absent. The data contain roughly 69,000 clones, under 80% of them singletons. Specimen: PBMCs. These TCRs come from a male donor in good health and CMV-seropositive.

The chain employs TRBV19 and TRBJ2-4; D gene uncertain. V lost 4 bases and J 3 bases, leaving 13 bases between the germline ends. The CDR3 covers 15 residues. Germline loops: CDR1 LNHDA, CDR2 SQIVND (reference sequence). The CDR3 reads CASSTSTGGKNIQYF. CDR3 sequence (DNA): TGTGCCAGTAGTACCTCTACGGGTGGCAAAAACATTCAGTACTTC.

The sample holds many counts of this clone. The chain links TRBV7-9 to TRBJ2-7; 8 bases line up with TRBD1. Trimming removed 1 base from V and 2 bases from J; junction bases left unmatched: 4. This CDR3 spans 15 amino acids. Germline CDR1 and CDR2: SEHNR and FQNEAQ (reference sequence). CDR3 protein: CASSLEQGATYEQYF. The CDR3 nucleotides read TGTGCCAGCAGCTTAGAGCAGGGGGCTACCTACGAGCAGTACTTC.

The gene calls are TRBV30 and TRBJ1-3; 8 bases line up with TRBD1. V trimming: 0 bases; J trimming: 5 bases; junction bases outside the gene matches: 6. CDR3 length: 15 amino acids. Germline CDR1 and CDR2: GTSNPN and SVGIG (reference sequence). This chain's CDR3 is CAWSVRTGYRNTIYF. CDR3 DNA: TGTGCCTGGAGTGTACGGACAGGGTATAGAAACACCATATATTTT.

This clone was seen once. The rearrangement links TRBV5-1 to TRBJ2-1; TRBD2 might be the D (6 bases). Between the trimmed V and J ends, which lost 0 bases and 1 base, there was a span of 11 bases. CDR1 is SGHRS and CDR2 is YFSETQ in the germline V gene. The CDR3 is 16 amino acids. The CDR3 nucleotides are TGCGCCAGCAGCTTGGCGGGGGAAGGTTCCTACAATGAGCAGTTCTTC. It encodes CASSLAGEGSYNEQFF.

The rearrangement links TRBV30 to TRBJ1-6; D is uncertain. V lost 2 bases and J lost 5, with 10 bases in between. This CDR3 has 14 amino acids. Germline-derived CDR1 and CDR2 are GTSNPN and SVGIG (reference sequence). CDR3 nucleotide sequence: TGTGCCTGGAGTTCCGCGGTCGATAATTCACCCCTCCACTTT. Its translation: CAWSSAVDNSPLHF.

The chain recombines TRBV19 with TRBJ1-1, with D unclear. Germline V gene sequence: CDR1 LNHDA, CDR2 SQIVND (reference sequence). The V end was cut by 3 bases, the J end by 5 bases, with 10 bases between. The CDR3 has 13 amino acids. CDR3 sequence reads: CASSMRLTTEAFF. The CDR3 nucleotides are TGTGCCAGTAGTATGAGGCTGACTACTGAAGCTTTCTTT.

This chain links TRBV7-2 with TRBJ1-2; 11 bases are shared with TRBD1. Germline CDR1 and CDR2: SGHTA and FQGNSA. V was clipped by 2 bases and J by 6 bases; unmatched bases: 5. The CDR3 is 15 residues long. CDR3 residues: CASSLRDRGFDGYTF. The CDR3 nucleotides read TGTGCCAGCAGCTTACGGGACAGGGGGTTTGATGGCTACACCTTC.

The rearrangement uses TRBV30 and TRBJ2-7; no definite D call. The ends were cut back, 0 bases at V and 3 bases at J, with 12 bases in the middle. This CDR3 contains 14 residues. CDR1 GTSNPN and CDR2 SVGIG come from the germline V gene (reference sequence). The DNA for the CDR3 is TGTGCCTGGAGTGTCCCTAGATTAGGCTACGAGCAGTACTTC. This encodes CAWSVPRLGYEQYF.

The chain has TRBV5-1 and TRBJ2-3; D possibly corresponds to TRBD2 (6 bases). The CDR3 runs to 13 residues. V lost 7 bases and J lost 1, with 10 bases in between. Germline CDR1 is SGHRS and CDR2 is YFSETQ. The CDR3 loop reads CASFPSGTDTQYF. CDR3 coding DNA: TGCGCCAGCTTCCCTAGCGGCACAGATACGCAGTATTTT. Variable domain in full (rest from reference TRBV5-1 and TRBJ2-3): KAGVTQTPRYLIKTRGQQVTLSCSPISGHRSVSWYQQTPGQGLQFLFEYFSETQRNKGNFPGRFSGRQFSNSRSEMNVSTLELGDSALYLCASFPSGTDTQYFGPGTRLTVL.

The J gene is TRBJ2-5, the V gene TRBV19; D is undetermined. The CDR3 is 13 amino acids. V lost 3 bases and J lost 5, with 10 bases in between. In germline, CDR1 is LNHDA, CDR2 SQIVND (reference sequence). DNA of the CDR3: TGTGCCAGTAGTATTGACTTGTGGGAGACCCAGTACTTC. Amino acids: CASSIDLWETQYF.

CDR3 sequence reads: CASSAHRGDTQYF. The CDR3, as DNA: TGTGCCAGCAGCGCTCACCGGGGGGATACGCAGTATTTT. This chain connects TRBV9 to TRBJ2-3, with a possible D match to TRBD2 (6 bases). From germline, CDR1 is SGDLS and CDR2 YYNGEE. Trimming shortened V by 3 bases and J by 6 bases, and 11 bases separated the two germline ends. The CDR3 extends over 13 amino acids.

The CDR3 DNA follows: TGTGCCAGCAGCTTACGAAGGGGGATCCCTCAAGAGACCCAGTACTTC. It specifies CASSLRRGIPQETQYF. V and J are TRBV5-6 and TRBJ2-5; weak D call: TRBD1 (6 bases). Deletions cut 2 bases from V and 2 bases from J, with 16 bases between. The germline V gene encodes CDR1 SGHDT and CDR2 YYEEEE. CDR3 length equals 16 residues. The full variable domain, with the rest looked up from reference TRBV5-6 and TRBJ2-5, is DAGVTQSPTHLIKTRGQQVTLRCSPKSGHDTVSWYQQALGQGPQFIFQYYEEEERQRGNFPDRFSGHQFPNYSSELNVNALLLGDSALYLCASSLRRGIPQETQYFGPGTRLLVL.

The CDR3 loop reads CASSLLASGRMINEQFF. The CDR3 nucleotides read TGTGCCAGCAGCTTACTGGCTAGCGGGAGGATGATTAATGAGCAGTTCTTC. The chain combines TRBV7-2 with TRBJ2-1; 11 nucleotides align to TRBD2. The V and J ends lost 2 bases and 7 bases, in that order; junction bases with no gene match: 10. The length of the CDR3 is 17 residues. The germline CDR1 and CDR2 sequences are SGHTA and FQGNSA. The full variable domain, its missing parts supplied by reference TRBV7-2 and TRBJ2-1, is GAGVSQSPSNKVTEKGKDVELRCDPISGHTALYWYRQSLGQGLEFLIYFQGNSAPDKSGLPSDRFSAERTGGSVSTLTIQRTQQEDSAVYLCASSLLASGRMINEQFFGPGTRLTVL.

The chain carries TRBV6-6 and TRBJ2-3, with D possibly matching TRBD1 (5 bases). Trimming took 6 bases from V and 4 from J, leaving 11 bases between them. Germline CDR1 MNHNY, CDR2 SVGAGI (reference sequence). There are 13 residues in the CDR3. The CDR3 loop reads CASSVLGADTQYF. CDR3 DNA sequence: TGTGCCAGCAGCGTTCTAGGGGCAGATACGCAGTATTTT.

V usage is TRBV6-6 and J usage is TRBJ2-1; 9 bases agree with TRBD1. After removal of 6 bases from V and 8 bases from J, the junction contained 8 bases not matched to a gene. From germline, CDR1 is MNHNY and CDR2 SVGAGI (reference sequence). The CDR3 sequence is 14 residues long. In nucleotides, the CDR3 is TGTGCCAGCAGGGCTGGACAGGGGATGGATGAGCAGTTCTTC. It specifies CASRAGQGMDEQFF.

The chain recombines TRBV19 with TRBJ2-6; D is possibly TRBD1 (5 bases). V shed 3 bases and J shed 4 bases, with 13 bases lying between them. The CDR3 loop spans 16 amino acids. CDR1 is LNHDA and CDR2 is SQIVND in the germline V gene (reference sequence). CDR3 coding DNA: TGTGCCAGTAGTATTGGTCGGGCAGGGGGGGCCAACGTCCTGACTTTC. Protein sequence: CASSIGRAGGANVLTF.

The gene calls are TRBV7-9 and TRBJ1-3; possible D gene TRBD1, 6 bases. The CDR3 sequence is 17 residues long. The V gene's germline CDR1 is SEHNR and CDR2 FQNEAQ (reference sequence). The germline V and J ends were trimmed by 4 bases and 0 bases, with 16 bases remaining between them. In DNA form, the CDR3 reads TGTGCCAGCAGCTATAACAGGGTTACCAACTCTGGAAACACCATATATTTT. As protein: CASSYNRVTNSGNTIYF.

The chain joins TRBV14 to TRBJ2-5; D unresolved. The J call is uncertain, as TRBJ2-7 better fits the DNA end. In germline, CDR1 is SGHDN, CDR2 FVKESK. This CDR3 is built from 13 residues. DNA of the CDR3: TGTGCCAGCAGCCAAGTTGGTCCCTACGAGCAGTACTTC. Translation: CASSQVGPYEQYF.

This clone was counted at least ten times. Within the sample, other DNA sequences also encode this same CDR3. The chain links TRBV7-9 to TRBJ1-2; D might be TRBD1 (5 bases). Germline V CDR1 and CDR2: SEHNR, FQNEAQ (reference sequence). V was cut by 5 bases and J by 2 bases, with 9 bases left in between. This CDR3 region has 13 residues. The CDR3 coding sequence is TGTGCCAGCAGCCTACAGGAAAACTATGGCTACACCTTC. As protein: CASSLQENYGYTF.

The chain recombines TRBV19 with TRBJ1-1, with a weak D call TRBD1 (6 bases). The CDR3 extends over 17 amino acids. Looked up from germline, CDR1 is LNHDA and CDR2 is SQIVND (reference sequence). V was shortened by 4 bases and J by 0 bases, with 18 bases between the two germline ends. Here the CDR3 DNA reads TGTGCCAGTAGTAAAGCCCTATTAGACAGGATGAACACTGAAGCTTTCTTT. Translating it yields CASSKALLDRMNTEAFF.

This chain uses TRBV21-1 with TRBJ2-5; the table's D call TRBD1 went unverified against the DNA. TRBV21-1 is a pseudogene locus. CDR3 length: 11 residues. The CDR3 region is CASRQGETQYF. The CDR3 nucleotides read TGTGCCAGCAGACAGGGAGAGACCCAGTACTTC.

The chain links TRBV11-2 to TRBJ2-2, with TRBD1 matching 9 bases. Germline V gene data show CDR1 as SGHAT and CDR2 as FQNNGV. This CDR3 has 14 amino acids. V lost 6 bases to trimming and J lost 5 bases; unmatched junction nucleotides: 4. This CDR3 is CASRPGTGTGELFF. In nucleotides, the CDR3 is TGTGCCAGCAGACCTGGGACAGGGACCGGGGAGCTGTTTTTT. The complete variable domain, with remaining parts taken from reference TRBV11-2 and TRBJ2-2, reads EAGVAQSPRYKIIEKRQSVAFWCNPISGHATLYWYQQILGQGPKLLIQFQNNGVVDDSQLPKDRFSAERLKGVDSTLKIQPAKLEDSAVYLCASRPGTGTGELFFGEGSRLTVL.

The rearrangement links TRBV18 to TRBJ1-4, with TRBD1 matching 7 bases. Germline CDR1 reads KGHSH; CDR2 reads LQKENI. This CDR3 has 12 amino acids. The ends lost 3 bases at V and 15 bases at J; junction bases unmatched: 7. The CDR3 is CASSPWGQKVFF. The CDR3 region has the DNA TGTGCCAGCTCACCTTGGGGACAGAAGGTGTTTTTT.

V is TRBV6-5 and J is TRBJ1-1; D possibly corresponds to TRBD1 (6 bases). Per germline, CDR1 MNHEY and CDR2 SVGAGI. Trimming stripped 2 bases from V and 1 base from J, with 8 bases between. The CDR3 loop spans 14 amino acids. The CDR3 here is CASSYAGANTEAFF. Written as DNA, the CDR3 is TGTGCCAGCAGTTACGCAGGGGCGAACACTGAAGCTTTCTTT.

V and J are TRBV7-3 and TRBJ2-3; 7 bases are shared with TRBD2. The V gene end was trimmed by 6 bases and the J gene end by 0 bases; junction bases not matched to a gene: 9. CDR3 length: 16 residues. In germline, CDR1 is SGHTA, CDR2 FQGTGA. The CDR3: CASRSSGAASTDTQYF. DNA for the CDR3: TGTGCCAGCAGATCAAGCGGGGCGGCTAGCACAGATACGCAGTATTTT.

The chain uses TRBV4-1 and TRBJ1-6; D is uncertain. Trimming removed 0 bases at V and 10 bases at J, with 13 bases between. The CDR3 runs to 15 residues. Germline V gives CDR1 MGHRA, CDR2 YSYEKL. As DNA, the CDR3 is TGCGCCAGCAGCCAAGATCCAACAATACGCTCACCCCTCCACTTT. Translating it yields CASSQDPTIRSPLHF.

V is TRBV9 and J is TRBJ2-2; 9 bases match TRBD2. The CDR3 is 15 residues long. Germline trimming cut 6 bases from V and 1 base from J; bases unmatched to any gene: 4. Germline V gene data show CDR1 as SGDLS and CDR2 as YYNGEE. CDR3 loop: CASNLAGQNTGELFF. The DNA of the CDR3 is TGTGCCAGCAACCTAGCGGGACAGAACACCGGGGAGCTGTTTTTT.

This chain uses TRBV19 with TRBJ1-1; D gene unclear. The CDR3 contains 15 residues. With 6 bases removed from V and 0 bases from J, the gap between germline ends came to 14 bases. Germline V gene data show CDR1 as LNHDA and CDR2 as SQIVND (reference sequence). The CDR3 sequence is CASRRRERMNTEAFF. The CDR3 DNA sequence: TGTGCCAGTAGGAGGAGGGAAAGGATGAACACTGAAGCTTTCTTT. The variable domain in full, completed from reference TRBV19 and TRBJ1-1, reads DGGITQSPKYLFRKEGQNVTLSCEQNLNHDAMYWYRQDPGQGLRLIYYSQIVNDFQKGDIAEGYSVSREKKESFPLTVTSAQKNPTAFYLCASRRRERMNTEAFFGQGTRLTVV.